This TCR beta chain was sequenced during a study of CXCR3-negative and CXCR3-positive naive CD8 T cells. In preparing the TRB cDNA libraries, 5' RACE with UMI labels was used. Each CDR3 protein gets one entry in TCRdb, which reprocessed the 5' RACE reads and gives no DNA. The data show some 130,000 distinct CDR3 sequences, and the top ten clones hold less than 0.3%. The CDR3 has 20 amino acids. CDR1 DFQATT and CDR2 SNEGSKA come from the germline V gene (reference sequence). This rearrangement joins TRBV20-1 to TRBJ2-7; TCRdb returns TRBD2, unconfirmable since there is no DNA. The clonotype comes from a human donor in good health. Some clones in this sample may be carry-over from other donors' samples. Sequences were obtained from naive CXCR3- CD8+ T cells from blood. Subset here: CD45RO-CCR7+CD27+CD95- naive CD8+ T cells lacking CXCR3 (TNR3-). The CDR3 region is CSAQRRLDGASGGRRYEQYF.